This T cell receptor (beta chain) was sequenced during a study of OX40 agonist ivuxolimab in advanced cancers. With respect to this clone: Its antigen is unidentified.

Points from the study as a whole: Dosing at 0.1 to 3.0 mg/kg was accompanied by clonal expansion of CD4+ and CD8+ blood T cells by week 6.

Measured with immunoSEQ multiplex PCR; TCRdb has only the in-frame clones, and not every one. The sample lists more than 50,000 clones; around 85% were seen once. This CDR3 has 15 amino acids. Trimming cost V 1 base and J 5 bases; bases outside gene matches: 3. The V gene's germline CDR1 is SGHTA and CDR2 FQGNSA. This sequence was found in an adult with an advanced solid tumor such as melanoma, head and neck, liver or kidney cancer. The sample consisted of CD4+ or CD8+ T cells sorted from blood, taken in a trial of the OX40 agonist ivuxolimab. The chain links TRBV7-2 to TRBJ2-7, with TRBD1 matching 12 bases. This chain's CDR3 is CASSLGGTGGNEQYF. CDR3 nucleotides: TGTGCCAGCAGCTTAGGAGGGACAGGGGGCAACGAGCAGTACTTC.